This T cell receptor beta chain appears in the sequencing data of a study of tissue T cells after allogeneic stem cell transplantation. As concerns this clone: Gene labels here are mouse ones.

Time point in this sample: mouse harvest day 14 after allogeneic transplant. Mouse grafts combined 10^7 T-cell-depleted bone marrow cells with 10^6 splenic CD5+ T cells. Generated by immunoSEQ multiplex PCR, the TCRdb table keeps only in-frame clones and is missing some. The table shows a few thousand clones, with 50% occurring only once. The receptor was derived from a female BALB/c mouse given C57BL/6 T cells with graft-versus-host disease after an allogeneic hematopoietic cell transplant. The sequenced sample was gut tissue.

CDR3 bases read: TGTGCCAGCAGTGATTGGGCCTATGAACAGTAC. This sequence encodes CASSDWAYEQY. The whole CDR3 is CASSDWAYEQYF. The gene calls are TRBV13-1 and TRBJ2-7, with D hard to call. Sequencing ends 1 residue short of the CDR3 end; the germline J gene provides the rest. Germline V gives CDR1 NSHNY, CDR2 SYGAGN. This CDR3 has 12 residues. V was clipped by 1 base and J by 2 bases, with 4 bases between them.